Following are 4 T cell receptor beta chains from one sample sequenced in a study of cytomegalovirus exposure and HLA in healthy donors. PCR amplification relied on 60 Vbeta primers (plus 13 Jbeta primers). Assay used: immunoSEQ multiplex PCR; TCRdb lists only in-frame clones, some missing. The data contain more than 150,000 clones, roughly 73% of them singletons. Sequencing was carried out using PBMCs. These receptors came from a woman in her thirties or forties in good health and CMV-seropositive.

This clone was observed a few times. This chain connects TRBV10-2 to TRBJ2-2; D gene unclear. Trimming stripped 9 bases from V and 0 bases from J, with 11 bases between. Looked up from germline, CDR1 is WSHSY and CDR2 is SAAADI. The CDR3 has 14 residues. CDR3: CASRRQSNTGELFF. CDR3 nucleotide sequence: TGCGCCAGTCGCAGACAATCGAACACCGGGGAGCTGTTTTTT.

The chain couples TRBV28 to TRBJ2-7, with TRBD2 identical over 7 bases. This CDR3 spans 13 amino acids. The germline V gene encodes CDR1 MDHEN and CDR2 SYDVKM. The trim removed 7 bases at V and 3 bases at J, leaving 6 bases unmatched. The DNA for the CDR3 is TGTGCCAGCACTTTGGGACTATACTACGAGCAGTACTTC. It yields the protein CASTLGLYYEQYF.

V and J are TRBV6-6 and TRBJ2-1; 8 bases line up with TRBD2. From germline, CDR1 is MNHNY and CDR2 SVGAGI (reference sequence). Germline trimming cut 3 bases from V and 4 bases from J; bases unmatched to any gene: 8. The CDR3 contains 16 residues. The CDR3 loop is CASSYGGRLPYNEQFF. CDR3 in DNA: TGTGCCAGCAGTTATGGCGGGAGGCTCCCATACAATGAGCAGTTCTTC.

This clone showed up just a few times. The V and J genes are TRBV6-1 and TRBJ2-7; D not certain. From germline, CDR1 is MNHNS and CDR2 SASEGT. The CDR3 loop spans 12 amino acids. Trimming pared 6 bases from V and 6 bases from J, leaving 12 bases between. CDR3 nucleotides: TGTGCCAGCAGGGGTAGCAGACGCGAGCAGTACTTC. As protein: CASRGSRREQYF.